The next 21 T cell receptor beta chains were all read from a single sample in a study of blood T cell repertoires in COVID-19. Repertoires were generated with immunoSEQ multiplex PCR, while TCRdb's copy carries only in-frame clones and drops some. Among 300,000 to 500,000 clones listed, roughly 88% were seen once. The sequencing sample was made of PBMCs or T cells enriched from blood (not recorded which). The origin of the receptors is a woman aged 25-40 years with acute COVID-19.

The rearrangement uses TRBV10-3 and TRBJ1-5; D might be TRBD1 (6 bases). The CDR3 runs to 15 residues. V was shortened by 4 bases and J by 6 bases, with 16 bases between the two germline ends. Per germline, CDR1 ENHRY and CDR2 SYGVKD. The CDR3: CAISVSQGLGQPQHF. CDR3 coding DNA: TGTGCCATCAGTGTGTCGCAGGGGCTGGGTCAGCCCCAGCATTTT.

The chain combines TRBV6-1 with TRBJ1-6; D ambiguous. The CDR3 runs 17 residues. Trimming removed 1 base from V and 8 bases from J, with 18 bases in between. Germline V CDR1 and CDR2: MNHNS, SASEGT. CDR3 loop: CASSEVGWVEADSPLHF. The CDR3 nucleotides are TGTGCCAGCAGTGAAGTGGGCTGGGTGGAGGCTGATTCACCCCTCCACTTT.

The V call is TRBV28, the J call TRBJ1-4, with D unclear. V was pared by 7 bases and J by 0 bases, with 6 bases between. The length of the CDR3 is 13 residues. The germline CDR1 and CDR2 sequences are MDHEN and SYDVKM. The CDR3 DNA is TGTGCCAGCACGGCGGCAACTAATGAAAAACTGTTTTTT. It codes for CASTAATNEKLFF.

V and J are TRBV14 and TRBJ2-3; 9 bases align to TRBD1. Trimming removed 2 bases from V and 4 bases from J; junction bases left unmatched: 4. The CDR3 is made up of 15 amino acids. Germline CDR1 SGHDN, CDR2 FVKESK. Written as DNA, the CDR3 is TGTGCCAGCAGCCAAAGTACAGGGGGCGCAGATACGCAGTATTTT. Translated: CASSQSTGGADTQYF.

V usage is TRBV24-1 and J usage is TRBJ1-2; D unresolved. The CDR3 sequence is 13 residues long. V lost 6 bases and J lost 0, with 7 bases in between. Germline values: CDR1 KGHDR, CDR2 SFDVKD. The CDR3 bases are TGTGCCACCAGTACTCGAACTAACTATGGCTACACCTTC. It codes for CATSTRTNYGYTF.

The CDR3 region has the DNA TGCGCCAGCAGCTTGGAGGGGATCTATGGCTACACCTTC. Protein sequence: CASSLEGIYGYTF. The chain employs TRBV5-1 and TRBJ1-2; D is perhaps TRBD1 (5 bases). The CDR3 has 13 residues. Trimming removed 0 bases at V and 4 bases at J, with 7 bases between. The germline CDR1 and CDR2 sequences are SGHRS and YFSETQ.

The V and J genes are TRBV7-9 and TRBJ2-1; 7 positions match TRBD2. The CDR3 contains 16 residues. The junction had 11 bases not matched to a gene; V was cut back by 5 bases and J by 4 bases. CDR1 and CDR2 (germline): SEHNR, FQNEAQ (reference sequence). The CDR3 loop reads CASSQHRLADYNEQFF. CDR3 coding DNA: TGTGCCAGCAGCCAACACAGACTAGCCGATTACAATGAGCAGTTCTTC.

V and J are TRBV30 and TRBJ1-1; weak D call: TRBD1 (6 bases). Between the trimmed V and J ends, which lost 2 bases and 4 bases, there was a span of 14 bases. The CDR3 contains 14 residues. The V gene's germline CDR1 is GTSNPN and CDR2 SVGIG (reference sequence). The CDR3 spells CAWSSGQNPTEAFF. The CDR3 DNA sequence: TGTGCCTGGAGTAGTGGACAGAACCCCACTGAAGCTTTCTTT. Supplemented by reference TRBV30 and TRBJ1-1, the full variable domain reads SQTIHQWPATLVQPVGSPLSLECTVEGTSNPNLYWYRQAAGRGLQLLFYSVGIGQISSEVPQNLSASRPQDRQFILSSKKLLLSDSGFYLCAWSSGQNPTEAFFGQGTRLTVV.

V is TRBV4-1 and J is TRBJ2-7; 9 bases match TRBD1. CDR3 length: 16 residues. Unmatched junction bases numbered 8, after V lost 4 bases and J lost 1 base. The germline V gene has CDR1 MGHRA and CDR2 YSYEKL. The chain's CDR3 is CASSPAGGQGSYEQYF. The CDR3 nucleotides are TGCGCCAGCAGCCCAGCTGGGGGACAGGGTTCCTACGAGCAGTACTTC.

The sample holds a few counts of this clone. The chain links TRBV19 to TRBJ2-3, with 9 positions matching TRBD2. The CDR3 is made up of 16 amino acids. V shed 3 bases and J 6 bases; nucleotides not matched to a gene: 10. Germline V gene sequence: CDR1 LNHDA, CDR2 SQIVND (reference sequence). The CDR3 protein is CASSIPGLAGPDTQYF. CDR3 nucleotides: TGTGCCAGTAGTATCCCGGGCCTAGCGGGGCCCGATACGCAGTATTTT.

The chain has TRBV3-1 (or the pseudogene TRBV3-2) and TRBJ1-2; TRBD1 matches 10 bases. The CDR3 has 15 amino acids. Trimming took 4 bases from V and 1 from J; bases not matched to a gene: 3. Per germline, CDR1 LGHDT and CDR2 YNNKEL (reference sequence). This chain's CDR3 is CASSLGQGVNYGYTF. CDR3 DNA sequence: TGTGCCAGCAGCCTCGGACAGGGGGTTAACTATGGCTACACCTTC.

The chain couples TRBV2 to TRBJ2-7, with 10 bases lining up with TRBD2. This CDR3 contains 15 residues. Unmatched junction bases numbered 7, after V lost 8 bases and J lost 0 bases. CDR1 is SNHLY and CDR2 is FYNNEI in the germline V gene. For the CDR3, the DNA is TGTGCCAGCTCTAGCGGGACTAGCGTCTCCTACGAGCAGTACTTC. Amino acids: CASSSGTSVSYEQYF.

This chain uses TRBV3-1 (or the pseudogene TRBV3-2) with TRBJ1-6; D gene unclear. The CDR3 totals 15 residues. The germline CDR1 and CDR2 sequences are LGHDT and YNNKEL (reference sequence). V was pared by 0 bases and J by 9 bases, with 12 bases between. CDR3 loop: CASSQESVEGSPLHF. In nucleotides, the CDR3 is TGTGCCAGCAGCCAAGAGTCGGTCGAGGGTTCACCCCTCCACTTT.

The chain employs TRBV7-3 and TRBJ2-7; 7 bases match TRBD1. J gave up 7 bases and V 5 bases, and 8 bases lay outside the gene matches. The CDR3 has 13 residues. CDR1 and CDR2 from the germline V gene are SGHTA and FQGTGA. The CDR3 nucleotides read TGTGCCAGCAGCCCTGGGACAGTTGGGGAGCAGTACTTC. This sequence encodes CASSPGTVGEQYF.

The rearrangement uses TRBV19 and TRBJ1-5; weak D call: TRBD1 (6 bases). The germline gives CDR1 LNHDA, CDR2 SQIVND (reference sequence). V was shortened by 8 bases and J by 3 bases, with 14 bases between the two germline ends. This CDR3 has 14 amino acids. The DNA for the CDR3 is TGTGCCAGTGTGAACAGGGAAACCAATCAGCCCCAGCATTTT. Translated, it gives CASVNRETNQPQHF.

This chain connects TRBV7-8 to TRBJ2-7; 10 bases agree with TRBD1. Trimming took 4 bases from V and 3 from J; bases not matched to a gene: 6. The CDR3 totals 15 residues. Germline loops: CDR1 SGHVS, CDR2 FQNEAQ. The CDR3 loop is CASSWGQGFFYEQYF. The CDR3, as DNA: TGTGCCAGCAGCTGGGGACAGGGGTTCTTCTACGAGCAGTACTTC.

This chain links TRBV3-1 (or the pseudogene TRBV3-2) with TRBJ1-2, with TRBD1 identical over 9 bases. Germline trimming cut 2 bases from V and 4 bases from J; bases unmatched to any gene: 8. CDR1 LGHDT and CDR2 YNNKEL come from the germline V gene (reference sequence). The CDR3 totals 16 residues. CDR3 DNA: TGTGCCAGCAGCCAAACGGGACAGGGCCCGTTCTATGGCTACACCTTC. This gives the protein CASSQTGQGPFYGYTF.

The chain employs TRBV30 and TRBJ1-1, with TRBD1 matching 8 bases. This CDR3 contains 17 residues. CDR1 and CDR2 (germline): GTSNPN, SVGIG (reference sequence). V dropped 2 bases and J dropped 4; count of bases not matched to a gene: 15. The DNA for the CDR3 is TGTGCCTGGAGTCGAGGGACAGGCCCGATCTGGGGCACTGAAGCTTTCTTT. Its translation: CAWSRGTGPIWGTEAFF.

The chain is built from TRBV18 and TRBJ1-2; D gene unclear. V lost 1 base to trimming and J lost 6 bases, with 12 bases between them. Germline V gene sequence: CDR1 KGHSH, CDR2 LQKENI. The CDR3 totals 14 residues. As DNA, the CDR3 is TGTGCCAGCTCACCACGTGAGAAGTTGGATGGCTACACCTTC. It codes for CASSPREKLDGYTF.

The rearrangement uses TRBV12-2 and TRBJ1-5; the listed D gene, TRBD1, was not tested against the DNA. TRBV12-2 is an annotated pseudogene. This CDR3 has 18 residues. CDR3 nucleotide sequence: TGTGCAAGTCGCCTTCCGGTTAGTTGCGACAGGGTGAATCAGCCCCAGCATTTT. Translating it yields CASRLPVSCDRVNQPQHF.

This sequence joins TRBV13 and TRBJ2-1; D possibly corresponds to TRBD1 (6 bases). Germline assignment: CDR1 PRHDT and CDR2 FYEKMQ (reference sequence). V lost 0 bases, J lost 0 bases, and 12 bases lay in between. The CDR3 contains 17 residues. This CDR3 reads CASSLGLNRDSYNEQFF. The CDR3, as DNA: TGTGCCAGCAGCTTAGGGCTAAACAGGGACTCCTACAATGAGCAGTTCTTC.